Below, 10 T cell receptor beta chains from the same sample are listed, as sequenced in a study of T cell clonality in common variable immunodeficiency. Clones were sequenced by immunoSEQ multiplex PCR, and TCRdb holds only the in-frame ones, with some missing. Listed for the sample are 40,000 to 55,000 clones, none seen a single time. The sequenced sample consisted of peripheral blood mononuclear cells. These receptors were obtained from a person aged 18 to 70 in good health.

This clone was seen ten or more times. This CDR3 reads CASSYNGGRTEAFF. The CDR3 bases that were read are TGTGCCAGCAGTTACAATGGCGGAAGGACTGAA. This rearrangement joins TRBV6-2 or TRBV6-3 to TRBJ1-1; D is undetermined. The CDR3 extends 3 residues past the end of the read, so its final part is completed from the germline J gene. The CDR3 extends over 14 amino acids. Germline V lookup: CDR1 MNHEY, CDR2 SVGEGT. Trimming removed 2 bases at V and 5 bases at J, with 12 bases between.

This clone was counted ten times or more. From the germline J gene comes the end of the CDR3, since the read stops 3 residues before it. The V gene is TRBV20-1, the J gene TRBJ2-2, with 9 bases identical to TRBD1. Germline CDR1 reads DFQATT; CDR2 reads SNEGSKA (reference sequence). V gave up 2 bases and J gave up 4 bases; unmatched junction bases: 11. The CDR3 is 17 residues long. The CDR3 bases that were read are TGCAGTGCTAGAAAATTTGTGGGACAGGGTGTCACCGGGGAG. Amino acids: CSARKFVGQGVTGE. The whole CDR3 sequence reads CSARKFVGQGVTGELFF.

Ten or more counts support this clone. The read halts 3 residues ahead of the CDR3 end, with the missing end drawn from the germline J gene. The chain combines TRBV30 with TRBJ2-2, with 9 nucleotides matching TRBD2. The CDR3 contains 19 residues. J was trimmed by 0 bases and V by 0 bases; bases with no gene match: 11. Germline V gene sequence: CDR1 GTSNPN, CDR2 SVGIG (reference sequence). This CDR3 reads CAWSVLGLAYGPNTGELFF. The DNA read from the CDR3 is TGTGCCTGGAGTGTACTAGGACTAGCGTATGGTCCGAACACCGGGGAG. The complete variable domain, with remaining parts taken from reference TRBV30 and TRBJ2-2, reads SQTIHQWPATLVQPVGSPLSLECTVEGTSNPNLYWYRQAAGRGLQLLFYSVGIGQISSEVPQNLSASRPQDRQFILSSKKLLLSDSGFYLCAWSVLGLAYGPNTGELFFGEGSRLTVL.

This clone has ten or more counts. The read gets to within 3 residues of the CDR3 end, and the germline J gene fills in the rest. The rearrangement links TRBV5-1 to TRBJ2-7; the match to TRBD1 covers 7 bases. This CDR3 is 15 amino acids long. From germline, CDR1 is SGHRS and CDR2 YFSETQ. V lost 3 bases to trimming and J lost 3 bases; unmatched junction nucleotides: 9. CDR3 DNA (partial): TGCGCCAGCAGCTCGAACTACAGGGGCGGCTACGAG. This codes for CASSSNYRGGYE. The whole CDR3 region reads CASSSNYRGGYEQYF.

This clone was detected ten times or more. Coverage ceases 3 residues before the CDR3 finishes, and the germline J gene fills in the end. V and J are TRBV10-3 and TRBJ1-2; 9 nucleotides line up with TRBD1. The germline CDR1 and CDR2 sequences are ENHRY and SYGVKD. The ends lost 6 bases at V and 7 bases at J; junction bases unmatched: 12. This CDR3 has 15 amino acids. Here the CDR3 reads CAISVQGQGGSGYTF. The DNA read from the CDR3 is TGTGCCATCAGCGTTCAGGGACAGGGAGGGAGTGGC.

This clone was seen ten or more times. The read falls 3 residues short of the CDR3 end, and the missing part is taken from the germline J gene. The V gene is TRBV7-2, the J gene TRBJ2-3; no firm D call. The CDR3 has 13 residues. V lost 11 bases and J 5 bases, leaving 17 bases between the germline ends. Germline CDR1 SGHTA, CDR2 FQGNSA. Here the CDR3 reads CALGQMRGDTQYF. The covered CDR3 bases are TGTGCCCTAGGTCAGATGAGAGGAGATACG.

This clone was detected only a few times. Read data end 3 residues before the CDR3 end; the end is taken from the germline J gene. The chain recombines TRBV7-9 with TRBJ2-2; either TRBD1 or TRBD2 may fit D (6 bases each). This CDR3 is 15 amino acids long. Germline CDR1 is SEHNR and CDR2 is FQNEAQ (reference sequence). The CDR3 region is CASSGRTATNEKLFF. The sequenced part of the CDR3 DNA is TGTGCCAGCAGCGGGAGGACAGCAACTAATGAAAAG.

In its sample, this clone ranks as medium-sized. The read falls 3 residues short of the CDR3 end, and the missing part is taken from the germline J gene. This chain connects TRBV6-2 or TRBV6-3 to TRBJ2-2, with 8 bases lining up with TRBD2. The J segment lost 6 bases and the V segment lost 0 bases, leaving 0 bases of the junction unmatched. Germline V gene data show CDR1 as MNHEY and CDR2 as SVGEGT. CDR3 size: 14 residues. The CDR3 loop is CASSYSTSAGELFF. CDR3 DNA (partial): TGTGCCAGCAGTTACTCGACTAGCGCCGGGGAG.

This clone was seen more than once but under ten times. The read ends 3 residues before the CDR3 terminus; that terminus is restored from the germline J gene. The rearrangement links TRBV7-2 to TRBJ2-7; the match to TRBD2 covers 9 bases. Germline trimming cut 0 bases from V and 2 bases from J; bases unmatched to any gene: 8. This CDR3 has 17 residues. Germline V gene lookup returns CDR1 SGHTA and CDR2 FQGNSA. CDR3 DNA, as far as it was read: TGTGCCAGCAGCTTAGCGAGCGGGGGGACCCAGCCCTACGAG. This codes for CASSLASGGTQPYE. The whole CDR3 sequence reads CASSLASGGTQPYEQYF.

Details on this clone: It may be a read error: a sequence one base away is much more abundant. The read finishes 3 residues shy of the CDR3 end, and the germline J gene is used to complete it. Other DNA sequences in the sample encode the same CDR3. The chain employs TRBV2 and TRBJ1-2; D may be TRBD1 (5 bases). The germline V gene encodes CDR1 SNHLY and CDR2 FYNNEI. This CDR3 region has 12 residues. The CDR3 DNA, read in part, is TGTGCCAGCAGTGTTCCGGGGGTGAGC. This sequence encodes CASSVPGVS. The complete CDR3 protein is CASSVPGVSYTF.